The 27 T cell receptor beta chains in this list originate from one sample, sequenced in a study of T cell repertoires in cytomegalovirus infection. For these receptors, no antigen is known. One entry per CDR3 protein results from TCRdb running MiXCR on the reads. The table records approximately 730,000 distinct CDR3 sequences, 30% to 35% of them present only once. The source material was cultured PBMCs, sampled from culture after CMV antigen stimulation. The source of these receptors is a human donor in good health (CMV status not recorded). Some clones in this sample may be carry-over from other donors' samples.

V is TRBV6-1 and J is TRBJ1-1; no clear D. This CDR3 spans 15 amino acids. Per germline, CDR1 MNHNS and CDR2 SASEGT. V dropped 2 bases and J dropped 1 base, with 11 bases sitting between them. The CDR3 loop is CASSESPAWNTEAFF. Written as DNA, the CDR3 is TGTGCCAGCAGTGAATCCCCCGCATGGAACACTGAAGCTTTCTTT.

The chain couples TRBV19 to TRBJ1-5, with D possibly TRBD1 on 6 matching bases. V was shortened by 7 bases and J by 0 bases, with 16 bases between the two germline ends. This CDR3 spans 16 amino acids. Germline assignment: CDR1 LNHDA and CDR2 SQIVND (reference sequence). CDR3 coding DNA: TGTGCCAGTAATGGACAGAGATTAAATAGCAATCAGCCCCAGCATTTT. Translation gives CASNGQRLNSNQPQHF.

The rearrangement joins TRBV7-2 to TRBJ2-7; TRBD1 aligns across 12 bases. With 5 bases clipped from V and 2 bases from J, the junction kept 4 bases outside the gene matches. Germline CDR1 and CDR2: SGHTA and FQGNSA. CDR3 length: 15 amino acids. CDR3 sequence (DNA): TGTGCCAGCAGCCTCCGGGACAGGGGGCCCTACGAGCAGTACTTC. Protein product: CASSLRDRGPYEQYF.

This clonotype came up a few times. The chain combines TRBV7-2 with TRBJ1-5; maybe TRBD1 (5 bases). Between the trimmed V and J ends, which lost 3 bases and 7 bases, there was a span of 13 bases. The germline CDR1 and CDR2 sequences are SGHTA and FQGNSA. The CDR3 spans 14 residues. The CDR3 region is CASSFGFGDQPQHF. CDR3 DNA: TGTGCCAGCAGCTTCGGATTCGGGGACCAGCCCCAGCATTTT.

This clonotype was counted ten times or more. This chain connects TRBV7-2 to TRBJ2-2, with TRBD1 matching 9 bases. Germline assignment: CDR1 SGHTA and CDR2 FQGNSA. The CDR3 sequence is 17 residues long. V lost 1 base to trimming and J lost 5 bases; unmatched junction nucleotides: 8. CDR3: CASSLDPQGARTGELFF. Here the CDR3 DNA reads TGTGCCAGCAGCTTAGATCCACAGGGGGCGAGGACCGGGGAGCTGTTTTTT.

This chain uses TRBV2 with TRBJ2-1; TRBD2 aligns across 10 bases. There are 16 residues in the CDR3. Unmatched junction bases numbered 11, after V lost 4 bases and J lost 8 bases. The germline gives CDR1 SNHLY, CDR2 FYNNEI. The CDR3 is CASSGRASGSEDEQFF. As DNA, the CDR3 is TGTGCCAGCAGTGGTAGGGCTAGCGGGAGTGAGGATGAGCAGTTCTTC.

The DNA of the CDR3 is TGTGCCATCAGTAGGACAGGGGTAGGGGCTGGGGCCAACGTCCTGACTTTC. Its protein product is CAISRTGVGAGANVLTF. The chain is built from TRBV10-3 and TRBJ2-6; 9 bases agree with TRBD1. V lost 5 bases and J lost 2; bases outside the gene matches: 7. The CDR3 consists of 17 residues. Germline lookup yields CDR1 ENHRY and CDR2 SYGVKD.

The chain couples TRBV7-2 to TRBJ2-3; a weak D match, TRBD1 (6 bases). The CDR3 is 14 residues long. V was trimmed by 4 bases and J by 4 bases, leaving 12 bases between them. The germline V gene has CDR1 SGHTA and CDR2 FQGNSA. CDR3 protein: CASSSRQAPDTQYF. The DNA for the CDR3 is TGTGCCAGCAGCTCTCGACAGGCCCCAGATACGCAGTATTTT. Drawing the rest from reference TRBV7-2 and TRBJ2-3, the complete variable domain is GAGVSQSPSNKVTEKGKDVELRCDPISGHTALYWYRQSLGQGLEFLIYFQGNSAPDKSGLPSDRFSAERTGGSVSTLTIQRTQQEDSAVYLCASSSRQAPDTQYFGPGTRLTVL.

Concerning this clonotype: A much larger clone is a single base away; this may be a read error. This chain joins TRBV12-3 or TRBV12-4 and TRBJ2-1; the D is unclear. The DNA end is more similar to TRBJ2-7, so the J call may be wrong. The CDR3 totals 11 residues. CDR3 in amino acids: CASSHLDEQYF. The CDR3 nucleotides read TGTGCCAGCAGTCACTTGGATGAGCAGTACTTC.

This chain connects TRBV6-1 to TRBJ1-6, with TRBD1 matching 10 bases. The trim removed 10 bases at V and 9 bases at J, leaving 12 bases unmatched. CDR1 and CDR2 from the germline V gene are MNHNS and SASEGT. The CDR3 sequence is 15 residues long. CDR3 residues: CATDTTGTGASPLHF. In nucleotides, the CDR3 is TGTGCCACCGACACAACCGGGACAGGGGCTTCACCCCTCCACTTT.

The chain recombines TRBV20-1 with TRBJ2-5; 10 bases align to TRBD2. CDR3 length equals 14 residues. The germline V gene has CDR1 DFQATT and CDR2 SNEGSKA (reference sequence). V trimming: 0 bases; J trimming: 4 bases; junction bases outside the gene matches: 2. The CDR3 reads CSARDSSGGETQYF. DNA of the CDR3: TGCAGTGCTAGAGATTCTAGCGGGGGAGAGACCCAGTACTTC.

This clonotype has just a few counts. The chain links TRBV12-3 or TRBV12-4 to TRBJ2-7; 9 bases are shared with TRBD2. V gave up 6 bases and J gave up 1 base; unmatched junction bases: 10. The CDR3 totals 16 residues. CDR3 sequence: CASSRWVAGDSYEQYF. CDR3 sequence (DNA): TGTGCCAGCAGCCGATGGGTAGCGGGAGATTCCTACGAGCAGTACTTC.

This clonotype was seen many times. This chain connects TRBV6-5 to TRBJ2-3; no firm D call. The CDR3 loop spans 13 amino acids. With 2 bases removed from V and 3 bases from J, the gap between germline ends came to 6 bases. CDR1 and CDR2 from the germline V gene are MNHEY and SVGAGI. DNA of the CDR3: TGTGCCAGCAGTTACAAGGAAACAGATACGCAGTATTTT. This gives the protein CASSYKETDTQYF.

This clonotype was detected a few times. This chain uses TRBV18 with TRBJ2-5, with 10 bases that match TRBD2. J lost 4 bases, V lost 3 bases, and 5 bases had no gene match. The germline CDR1 and CDR2 sequences are KGHSH and LQKENI. CDR3 length equals 15 residues. This CDR3 reads CASSPRTSGGETQYF. DNA for the CDR3: TGTGCCAGCTCACCCAGGACTAGCGGAGGAGAGACCCAGTACTTC.

The chain uses TRBV5-4 and TRBJ1-1; D gene unclear. Germline V gene sequence: CDR1 SGHNT, CDR2 YYREEE (reference sequence). The CDR3 consists of 15 residues. The V gene lost 5 bases and the J gene lost 5 bases, with 19 bases spanning the gap. The CDR3 region is CASSLDLGSSTEAFF. CDR3 nucleotide sequence: TGTGCCAGCAGTCTCGATCTAGGTTCTTCGACTGAAGCTTTCTTT.

This clonotype was seen more than once but under ten times. The chain combines TRBV7-2 with TRBJ2-1; tentatively, D is TRBD2 (6 bases). The CDR3 totals 14 residues. With 0 bases removed from V and 6 bases from J, the gap between germline ends came to 9 bases. Germline values: CDR1 SGHTA, CDR2 FQGNSA. The CDR3 nucleotides are TGTGCCAGCAGCTTAGCGGGAGGATCCAATGAGCAGTTCTTC. The encoded protein is CASSLAGGSNEQFF.

In this sample, this clonotype turned up a few times. The chain couples TRBV4-1 to TRBJ1-1; D remains ambiguous. Germline CDR1 is MGHRA and CDR2 is YSYEKL. This CDR3 has 17 residues. The V and J ends lost 0 bases and 5 bases respectively, with 19 bases between them. The CDR3 bases are TGCGCCAGCAGCCAAGATCGTTCCCGTTCCCTTAGGACTGAAGCTTTCTTT. This gives the protein CASSQDRSRSLRTEAFF.

CDR3 protein: CASSRPGQANYGYTF. The CDR3 DNA is TGTGCCAGCAGCCGTCCGGGACAGGCAAACTATGGCTACACCTTC. This rearrangement joins TRBV5-6 to TRBJ1-2, with 8 nucleotides matching TRBD1. The CDR3 extends over 15 amino acids. V lost 4 bases, J lost 2 bases, and 7 bases stayed unmatched. Germline V gene data show CDR1 as SGHDT and CDR2 as YYEEEE.

J is TRBJ1-2 and V is TRBV2; the match to TRBD1 covers 7 bases. The CDR3 has 14 residues. CDR1 and CDR2 (germline): SNHLY, FYNNEI. With 3 bases clipped from V and 8 bases from J, the junction kept 9 bases outside the gene matches. The chain's CDR3 is CASSEVRGAWGYTF. As DNA, the CDR3 is TGTGCCAGCAGTGAGGTCAGGGGGGCTTGGGGCTACACCTTC.

CDR3 region: CAIKGQGARETQYF. The CDR3 DNA sequence: TGTGCCATCAAAGGACAGGGGGCGAGGGAGACCCAGTACTTC. The V call is TRBV10-3, the J call TRBJ2-5; the match to TRBD1 covers 11 bases. The CDR3 runs to 14 residues. V shed 7 bases, J shed 5 bases, and the junction held 6 bases outside the gene matches. Germline values: CDR1 ENHRY, CDR2 SYGVKD.

The V gene is TRBV5-6, the J gene TRBJ1-1; D gene ambiguous. Trimming pared 4 bases from V and 4 bases from J, leaving 11 bases between. CDR3 size: 13 residues. Germline-derived CDR1 and CDR2 are SGHDT and YYEEEE. The CDR3 protein is CASSVPTSTEAFF. For the CDR3, the DNA is TGTGCCAGCAGCGTACCGACGAGCACTGAAGCTTTCTTT.

V is TRBV24-1 and J is TRBJ2-3; 7 bases are shared with TRBD1. The CDR3 runs to 16 residues. The junction had 10 bases not matched to a gene; V was cut back by 6 bases and J by 2 bases. Looked up from germline, CDR1 is KGHDR and CDR2 is SFDVKD. CDR3 amino acids: CATSKPGTEYTDTQYF. The CDR3 bases are TGTGCCACCAGTAAACCCGGGACAGAGTACACAGATACGCAGTATTTT.

This clonotype was counted a few times. This sequence joins TRBV20-1 and TRBJ2-1, with TRBD2 matching 8 bases. CDR1 is DFQATT, CDR2 SNEGSKA, per germline (reference sequence). Trimming took 3 bases from V and 5 from J; bases not matched to a gene: 6. CDR3 size: 14 residues. For the CDR3, the DNA is TGCAGTGCTAGGGCGGGAGGACCTCACAATGAGCAGTTCTTC. As protein: CSARAGGPHNEQFF.

The rearrangement joins TRBV5-5 to TRBJ2-7, with D possibly being TRBD1 (7 bases). CDR1 SGHKS and CDR2 YYEKEE come from the germline V gene (reference sequence). V was shortened by 3 bases and J by 4 bases, with 17 bases between the two germline ends. The CDR3 consists of 15 residues. The CDR3 reads CASSSAGGRLYEQYF. CDR3 nucleotides: TGTGCCAGCAGCTCAGCAGGGGGGAGATTGTACGAGCAGTACTTC.

This clonotype was counted at least ten times. The rearrangement uses TRBV7-2 and TRBJ2-1; the D is unclear. There are 16 residues in the CDR3. Deletions cut 4 bases from V and 6 bases from J, with 19 bases between. Germline-derived CDR1 and CDR2 are SGHTA and FQGNSA. CDR3 sequence (DNA): TGTGCCAGCAGCTCACCGACGGTAGATATAATCAATGAGCAGTTCTTC. Residues: CASSSPTVDIINEQFF.

The chain is built from TRBV6-5 and TRBJ2-5, with D possibly being TRBD2 (7 bases). This CDR3 contains 14 residues. V was trimmed by 10 bases and J by 0 bases, leaving 15 bases between them. Germline loops: CDR1 MNHEY, CDR2 SVGAGI. In DNA, the CDR3 is TGTGCCACTCATGGGGGGGGCTACCAAGAGACCCAGTACTTC. Translation: CATHGGGYQETQYF.

This chain uses TRBV7-2 with TRBJ2-2; D call uncertain. This CDR3 comprises 17 residues. V lost 2 bases, J lost 0 bases, and 13 bases lay in between. From germline, CDR1 is SGHTA and CDR2 FQGNSA. The CDR3: CASSLPEQVPNTGELFF. DNA of the CDR3: TGTGCCAGCAGCTTACCTGAGCAGGTCCCGAACACCGGGGAGCTGTTTTTT.